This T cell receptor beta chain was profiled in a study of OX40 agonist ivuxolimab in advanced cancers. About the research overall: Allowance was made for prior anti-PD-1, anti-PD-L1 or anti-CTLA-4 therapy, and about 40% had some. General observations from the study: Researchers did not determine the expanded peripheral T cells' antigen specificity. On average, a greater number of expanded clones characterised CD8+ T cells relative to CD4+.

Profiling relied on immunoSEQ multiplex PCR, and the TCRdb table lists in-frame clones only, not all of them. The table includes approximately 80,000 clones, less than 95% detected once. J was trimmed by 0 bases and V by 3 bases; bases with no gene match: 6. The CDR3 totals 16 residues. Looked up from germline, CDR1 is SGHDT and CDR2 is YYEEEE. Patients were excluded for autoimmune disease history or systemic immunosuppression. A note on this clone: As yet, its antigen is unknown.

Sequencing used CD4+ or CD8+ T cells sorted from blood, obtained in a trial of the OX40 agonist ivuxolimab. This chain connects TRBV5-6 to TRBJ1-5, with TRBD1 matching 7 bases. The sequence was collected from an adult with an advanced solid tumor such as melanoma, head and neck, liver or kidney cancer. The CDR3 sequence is CASSSGGGYSNQPQHF. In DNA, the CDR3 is TGTGCCAGCAGCTCGGGAGGGGGCTATAGCAATCAGCCCCAGCATTTT.